The rows below give T cell receptor beta chains drawn from one sample of a study of blood T cell repertoires in COVID-19. Method: immunoSEQ multiplex PCR; TCRdb's copy keeps in-frame clones and lacks some. The table shows a few hundred thousand clones, with roughly 90% occurring only once. Input material: peripheral blood. Receptor source: a woman aged 45 to 65 with acute or convalescent COVID-19. CDR3s include the opening cysteine and the closing phenylalanine or tryptophan. The D gene is left open where the match is weak. The size field is filled for only some rows; it gives once, few, many or a size class.

V gene: TRBV28; D gene: -; clone size: -; J gene: TRBJ2-7; CDR3 protein: CASRDTGYEQYF; CDR3 DNA: TGTGCCAGCCGCGATACAGGGTACGAGCAGTACTTC
V gene: TRBV7-2; D gene: -; clone size: once; J gene: TRBJ1-2; CDR3 protein: CASSLIHSLTNYGYTF; CDR3 DNA: TGTGCCAGCAGCCTTATTCACAGTTTAACTAACTATGGCTACACCTTC
V gene: TRBV6-4; D gene: -; clone size: -; J gene: TRBJ2-1; CDR3 protein: CASSRLGQGEQFF; CDR3 DNA: TGTGCCAGCAGTCGACTAGGGCAAGGTGAGCAGTTCTTC
V gene: TRBV7-9; D gene: -; clone size: -; J gene: TRBJ1-4; CDR3 protein: CASSLAGQEKLFF; CDR3 DNA: TGTGCCAGCAGCTTAGCGGGGCAGGAAAAACTGTTTTTT
V gene: TRBV12-5; D gene: -; clone size: -; J gene: TRBJ2-3; CDR3 protein: CASGLDPADTQYF; CDR3 DNA: TGTGCTAGTGGTTTGGATCCGGCAGATACGCAGTATTTT
V gene: TRBV9; D gene: TRBD1; clone size: -; J gene: TRBJ1-2; CDR3 protein: CASSAGQGYYGYTF; CDR3 DNA: TGTGCCAGCAGCGCCGGACAGGGGTACTATGGCTACACCTTC
V gene: TRBV9; D gene: -; clone size: -; J gene: TRBJ1-6; CDR3 protein: CASSAGSRTDNSPLHF; CDR3 DNA: TGTGCCAGCAGCGCCGGGAGTCGTACCGATAATTCACCCCTCCACTTT
V gene: TRBV12-3/TRBV12-4; D gene: TRBD1; clone size: -; J gene: TRBJ2-3; CDR3 protein: CASKRQGADTQYF; CDR3 DNA: TGTGCCAGCAAGCGGCAGGGGGCGGATACGCAGTATTTT
V gene: TRBV7-2; D gene: -; clone size: -; J gene: TRBJ2-3; CDR3 protein: CASSLGDRIRGYF; CDR3 DNA: TGTGCCAGCAGCTTAGGAGACAGGATTCGGGGGTATTTT
V gene: TRBV30; D gene: TRBD2; clone size: few; J gene: TRBJ2-7; CDR3 protein: CAWSAPLTSGKGYEQYF; CDR3 DNA: TGTGCCTGGAGTGCCCCTCTTACTAGCGGGAAGGGTTACGAGCAGTACTTC
V gene: TRBV11-3; D gene: TRBD1; clone size: -; J gene: TRBJ1-5; CDR3 protein: CASSPGTGANQPQHF; CDR3 DNA: TGTGCCAGCAGCCCCGGGACAGGGGCCAATCAGCCCCAGCATTTT
V gene: TRBV9; D gene: -; clone size: -; J gene: TRBJ2-3; CDR3 protein: CASSPGGSGTDTQYF; CDR3 DNA: TGTGCCAGCAGCCCCGGGGGTAGCGGAACAGATACGCAGTATTTT
V gene: TRBV4-1; D gene: TRBD2; clone size: -; J gene: TRBJ2-1; CDR3 protein: CASSQEETSAMRNEQFF; CDR3 DNA: TGCGCCAGCAGCCAAGAAGAGACTAGCGCGATGAGAAATGAGCAGTTCTTC
V gene: TRBV11-3; D gene: TRBD1; clone size: -; J gene: TRBJ2-7; CDR3 protein: CASSPGQGTYEQYF; CDR3 DNA: TGTGCCAGCAGCCCGGGACAGGGAACCTACGAGCAGTACTTC
V gene: TRBV5-6; D gene: TRBD2; clone size: -; J gene: TRBJ2-5; CDR3 protein: CASSPASGGRETQYF; CDR3 DNA: TGTGCCAGCAGCCCGGCTAGCGGGGGGAGGGAGACCCAGTACTTC